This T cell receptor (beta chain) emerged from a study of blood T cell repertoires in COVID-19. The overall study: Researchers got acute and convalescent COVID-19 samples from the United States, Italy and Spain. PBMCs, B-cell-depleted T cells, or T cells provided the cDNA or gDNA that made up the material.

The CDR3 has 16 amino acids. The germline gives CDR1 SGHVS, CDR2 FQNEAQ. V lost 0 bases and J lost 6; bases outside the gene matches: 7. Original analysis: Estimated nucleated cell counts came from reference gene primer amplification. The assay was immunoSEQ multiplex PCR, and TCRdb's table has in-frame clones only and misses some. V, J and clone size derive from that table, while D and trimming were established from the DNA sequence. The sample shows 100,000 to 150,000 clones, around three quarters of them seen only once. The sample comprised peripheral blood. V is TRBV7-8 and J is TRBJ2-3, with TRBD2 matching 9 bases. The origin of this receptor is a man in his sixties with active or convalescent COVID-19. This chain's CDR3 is CASSLASSGNTDTQYF. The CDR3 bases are TGTGCCAGCAGCTTAGCCTCTAGCGGGAACACCGATACGCAGTATTTT.